The 26 T cell receptor beta chains below were found in one sample sequenced in a study of cytomegalovirus exposure and HLA in healthy donors. Amplification used 60 Vbeta primers and 13 Jbeta primers. Assay used: immunoSEQ multiplex PCR; TCRdb lists only in-frame clones, some missing. The repertoire consists of about 87,000 clones, with less than 80% occurring once and the leading ten covering more than 20%. The source material was PBMCs. The origin of the receptors is a man aged 30-40 years in good health and CMV-seropositive.

CDR3: CASSYPPHLDRLTYEQYF. For the CDR3, the DNA is TGTGCCAGCAGCTATCCCCCCCACCTTGACAGGTTGACCTACGAGCAGTACTTC. The chain has TRBV5-8 and TRBJ2-7; possibly TRBD1 for D (6 bases). The CDR3 is 18 amino acids. V lost 3 bases to trimming and J lost 2 bases, with 24 bases between them. The germline V gene encodes CDR1 SGHTS and CDR2 YDEGEE.

The J gene is TRBJ1-2, the V gene TRBV9; D gene uncertain. This CDR3 is 15 amino acids long. Looked up from germline, CDR1 is SGDLS and CDR2 is YYNGEE. V was pared by 0 bases and J by 7 bases, with 16 bases between. The CDR3 DNA follows: TGTGCCAGCAGCGTAGAAGGCCGAGGATTAGGTGGCTACACCTTC. It translates to CASSVEGRGLGGYTF.

Here the CDR3 reads CASSLAPGPWGDEQYF. The CDR3 bases are TGTGCCAGCAGCTTAGCCCCGGGGCCATGGGGGGACGAGCAGTACTTC. The chain uses TRBV7-9 and TRBJ2-7; perhaps TRBD2 as D (6 bases). Germline V CDR1 and CDR2: SEHNR, FQNEAQ (reference sequence). This CDR3 has 16 residues. V lost 0 bases and J 5 bases, leaving 17 bases between the germline ends.

This chain joins TRBV7-8 and TRBJ2-1; 9 bases agree with TRBD2. Germline CDR1 and CDR2: SGHVS and FQNEAQ. This CDR3 contains 18 residues. V shed 4 bases, J shed 7 bases, and the junction held 17 bases outside the gene matches. CDR3 nucleotide sequence: TGTGCCAGCAGCTCGTTGACCCGACTAGCGGAATGGGGGAATGAGCAGTTCTTC. Translation gives CASSSLTRLAEWGNEQFF. Full variable domain (outside the CDR3, taken from reference TRBV7-8 and TRBJ2-1): GAGVSQSPRYKVAKRGQDVALRCDPISGHVSLFWYQQALGQGPEFLTYFQNEAQLDKSGLPSDRFFAERPEGSVSTLKIQRTQQEDSAVYLCASSSLTRLAEWGNEQFFGPGTRLTVL.

The genes are TRBV19 and TRBJ2-2; possibly TRBD2 for D (5 bases). Germline lookup yields CDR1 LNHDA and CDR2 SQIVND (reference sequence). The CDR3 extends over 15 amino acids. With 6 bases removed from V and 4 bases from J, the gap between germline ends came to 15 bases. CDR3 sequence: CASRRSGPSTGELFF. Here the CDR3 DNA reads TGTGCCAGTAGAAGGAGCGGTCCCAGCACCGGGGAGCTGTTTTTT.

This clone was observed a few times. The V and J genes are TRBV9 and TRBJ2-7, with 14 bases that match TRBD2. CDR1 is SGDLS, CDR2 YYNGEE, per germline. V lost 1 base to trimming and J lost 5 bases; unmatched junction nucleotides: 5. CDR3 length equals 16 residues. CDR3 sequence: CASSVRLAGGPHEQYF. Here the CDR3 DNA reads TGTGCCAGCAGCGTAAGACTAGCGGGAGGGCCCCACGAGCAGTACTTC.

The chain links TRBV27 to TRBJ2-2, with 8 bases aligning to TRBD2. Germline V lookup: CDR1 MNHEY, CDR2 SMNVEV (reference sequence). This CDR3 is 18 amino acids long. V was pared by 0 bases and J by 1 base, with 7 bases of the junction left unmatched. For the CDR3, the DNA is TGTGCCAGCAGTTTATCTGGCGGGGGGAGCCTGAACACCGGGGAGCTGTTTTTT. This gives the protein CASSLSGGGSLNTGELFF.

The chain recombines TRBV7-9 with TRBJ2-5; D might be TRBD2 (6 bases). V lost 5 bases and J lost 5, with 12 bases in between. The CDR3 extends over 13 amino acids. Germline CDR1 and CDR2: SEHNR and FQNEAQ (reference sequence). This CDR3 is CASSPGVGETQYF. Written as DNA, the CDR3 is TGTGCCAGCAGCCCGGGGGTAGGGGAGACCCAGTACTTC.

V is TRBV6-5 and J is TRBJ1-1; D is ambiguous. The CDR3 is 15 amino acids. Germline V lookup: CDR1 MNHEY, CDR2 SVGAGI. V shed 2 bases and J shed 0 bases, with 10 bases lying between them. The CDR3 loop is CASSYLQSVNTEAFF. In nucleotides, the CDR3 is TGTGCCAGCAGTTACCTCCAAAGCGTGAACACTGAAGCTTTCTTT.

This chain's CDR3 is CSVQGRSSYEQYF. DNA for the CDR3: TGCAGCGTCCAGGGTAGGAGCTCCTACGAGCAGTACTTC. The rearrangement links TRBV29-1 to TRBJ2-7; possible D gene TRBD1, 5 bases. The V end lost 6 bases, the J end lost 0 bases, and 12 bases lay between the germline ends. The CDR3 has 13 amino acids. CDR1 SQVTM and CDR2 ANQGSEA come from the germline V gene.

This rearrangement joins TRBV5-1 to TRBJ2-3, with TRBD2 matching 7 bases. Germline CDR1 reads SGHRS; CDR2 reads YFSETQ. With V trimmed by 1 base and J by 0 bases, 5 bases remained unmatched. The CDR3 loop spans 16 amino acids. Written as DNA, the CDR3 is TGCGCCAGCAGCTTGAGGCTAGCGGAGAGCACAGATACGCAGTATTTT. Translated: CASSLRLAESTDTQYF. Filled out from reference TRBV5-1 and TRBJ2-3, the complete variable domain reads KAGVTQTPRYLIKTRGQQVTLSCSPISGHRSVSWYQQTPGQGLQFLFEYFSETQRNKGNFPGRFSGRQFSNSRSEMNVSTLELGDSALYLCASSLRLAESTDTQYFGPGTRLTVL.

The chain's CDR3 is CASSRTGSSTEAFF. The CDR3, as DNA: TGTGCCAGCTCACGGACAGGGTCTAGCACTGAAGCTTTCTTT. V and J are TRBV18 and TRBJ1-1; TRBD1 agrees at 8 bases. The germline V gene encodes CDR1 KGHSH and CDR2 LQKENI. Losses at the gene ends were 4 bases for V and 4 bases for J; bases not matched to a gene: 5. This CDR3 comprises 14 residues.

The chain joins TRBV7-9 to TRBJ1-5; 8 bases fit TRBD1. Germline trimming cut 5 bases from V and 3 bases from J; bases unmatched to any gene: 6. Germline V gene lookup returns CDR1 SEHNR and CDR2 FQNEAQ (reference sequence). There are 15 residues in the CDR3. The CDR3 sequence: CASSQGQGLNQPQHF. The CDR3 DNA is TGTGCCAGCAGCCAAGGACAGGGCCTCAATCAGCCCCAGCATTTT.

This clone appeared once. The chain recombines TRBV5-1 with TRBJ2-1; 13 bases align to TRBD2. The ends lost 4 bases at V and 9 bases at J; junction bases unmatched: 10. The CDR3 is 16 residues long. CDR1 is SGHRS, CDR2 YFSETQ, per germline. In nucleotides, the CDR3 is TGCGCCAGCAGCGTCCAGGGACTAGCGGGGTCAACTGAGCAGTTCTTC. Its protein is CASSVQGLAGSTEQFF.

Written as DNA, the CDR3 is TGTGCCAGCAGTTACTCGAGCTACTACAATGAGCAGTTCTTC. Its protein product is CASSYSSYYNEQFF. The rearrangement joins TRBV6-5 to TRBJ2-1, with D uncertain. Trimming removed 0 bases from V and 3 bases from J, with 6 bases in between. Germline V gene lookup returns CDR1 MNHEY and CDR2 SVGAGI. The CDR3 has 14 residues.

This clone has only a few counts. The chain has TRBV11-1 and TRBJ2-5; a weak D match, TRBD1 (6 bases). This CDR3 is 16 amino acids long. The V and J ends lost 1 base and 5 bases respectively, with 17 bases between them. In germline, CDR1 is SGHAT, CDR2 FQDESV (reference sequence). CDR3 region: CASSLGRTAVVETQYF. DNA of the CDR3: TGTGCCAGCAGCTTAGGAAGGACAGCGGTCGTCGAGACCCAGTACTTC. Using reference TRBV11-1 and TRBJ2-5 for the parts outside the CDR3, the full variable domain is EAEVAQSPRYKITEKSQAVAFWCDPISGHATLYWYRQILGQGPELLVQFQDESVVDDSQLPKDRFSAERLKGVDSTLKIQPAELGDSAMYLCASSLGRTAVVETQYFGPGTRLLVL.

The rearrangement links TRBV30 to TRBJ1-5, with 9 positions matching TRBD1. This CDR3 has 13 residues. Trimming took 4 bases from V and 5 from J; bases not matched to a gene: 3. Germline V gene sequence: CDR1 GTSNPN, CDR2 SVGIG (reference sequence). The CDR3 loop is CAWNTGGHQPQHF. The DNA of the CDR3 is TGTGCCTGGAACACAGGGGGCCATCAGCCCCAGCATTTT. The full variable domain, in which reference TRBV30 and TRBJ1-5 provide the parts outside the CDR3, is SQTIHQWPATLVQPVGSPLSLECTVEGTSNPNLYWYRQAAGRGLQLLFYSVGIGQISSEVPQNLSASRPQDRQFILSSKKLLLSDSGFYLCAWNTGGHQPQHFGDGTRLSIL.

The rearrangement links TRBV5-4 to TRBJ1-1; perhaps TRBD1 as D (5 bases). The V gene's germline CDR1 is SGHNT and CDR2 YYREEE (reference sequence). The CDR3 contains 13 residues. V lost 2 bases and J 5 bases, leaving 10 bases between the germline ends. The CDR3 DNA reads TGTGCCAGCAGCTTCAGGGTAGGGACTGAAGCTTTCTTT. Translation: CASSFRVGTEAFF.

This clone has only a few counts. This chain links TRBV5-1 with TRBJ2-3; D is possibly TRBD1 (5 bases). Between the trimmed V and J ends, which lost 0 bases and 0 bases, there was a span of 8 bases. In germline, CDR1 is SGHRS, CDR2 YFSETQ. The CDR3 covers 15 residues. CDR3 in amino acids: CASSLEGVSTDTQYF. In nucleotides, the CDR3 is TGCGCCAGCAGCTTGGAAGGGGTTAGCACAGATACGCAGTATTTT.

The chain uses TRBV6-1 and TRBJ2-1; D may be TRBD1 (6 bases). V gave up 4 bases and J gave up 8 bases, with 15 bases separating them. CDR1 and CDR2 (germline): MNHNS, SASEGT. The CDR3 sequence is 14 residues long. The CDR3 DNA reads TGTGCCAGCAGTGCAGGGGACCGGTTCGATGAGCAGTTCTTC. Translation: CASSAGDRFDEQFF.

The rearrangement uses TRBV4-3 and TRBJ1-4; D unclear. Trimming took 0 bases from V and 5 from J, leaving 10 bases between them. The germline CDR1 and CDR2 sequences are LGHNA and YSLEER. The CDR3 length is 15 residues. In DNA, the CDR3 is TGCGCCAGCAGCCAAGAAAGAGGAGACAATGAAAAACTGTTTTTT. It specifies CASSQERGDNEKLFF.

This sequence joins TRBV29-1 and TRBJ2-2; D unresolved. V shed 1 base and J shed 2 bases, with 11 bases lying between them. Germline V gene data show CDR1 as SQVTM and CDR2 as ANQGSEA. The CDR3 extends over 15 amino acids. As DNA, the CDR3 is TGCAGCGTTGAAGGACCGGGTGGCAACACCGGGGAGCTGTTTTTT. Protein product: CSVEGPGGNTGELFF.

The chain combines TRBV4-2 with TRBJ1-1; a weak D match, TRBD1 (6 bases). Germline-derived CDR1 and CDR2 are LGHNA and YNFKEQ. The CDR3 length is 15 residues. The ends were cut back, 3 bases at V and 5 bases at J, with 16 bases in the middle. CDR3 sequence: CASSHNTGLGTEAFF. For the CDR3, the DNA is TGTGCCAGCAGCCACAACACAGGGTTAGGTACTGAAGCTTTCTTT.

CDR3 DNA: TGCGCCAGCAGCCAAGATCTAATAGTAGCGGGAGTATCTGATACGCAGTATTTT. This gives the protein CASSQDLIVAGVSDTQYF. This sequence joins TRBV4-3 and TRBJ2-3, with 9 bases matching TRBD2. Germline CDR1 and CDR2: LGHNA and YSLEER. This CDR3 contains 18 residues. Germline trimming cut 0 bases from V and 6 bases from J; bases unmatched to any gene: 13.

The CDR3 DNA is TGTGCCAGCAGGAAAACGGGACAGGGTTACGAGCAGTACTTC. It specifies CASRKTGQGYEQYF. The chain has TRBV11-2 and TRBJ2-7; 9 nucleotides agree with TRBD1. Trimming at V came to 6 bases and at J to 4 bases, leaving 7 bases not matched to a gene. CDR1 and CDR2 from the germline V gene are SGHAT and FQNNGV. This CDR3 has 14 amino acids.

The chain links TRBV7-9 to TRBJ2-5; D uncertain. Germline V gene sequence: CDR1 SEHNR, CDR2 FQNEAQ (reference sequence). The CDR3 runs 11 residues. V was shortened by 3 bases and J by 5 bases, with 4 bases between the two germline ends. The DNA of the CDR3 is TGTGCCAGCAGCTTTCTGGAGACCCAGTACTTC. This encodes CASSFLETQYF.